The 10 T cell receptor beta chains in this list originate from one sample, sequenced in a study of blood T cell repertoires in COVID-19 (dated by TCRdb to about 2020). The library was prepared using the immunoSEQ multiplex PCR assay. Here the immuneACCESS table is served through TCRdb, limited to in-frame sequences with V and J called. Missing clones are a known gap in these copies; in checked studies unresolved V genes cover under half, and the rest lacks a known reason. The sample contains about 140,000 clones, approximately 86% of them found a single time. The ten top clones hold approximately 2% of the sample. Sequencing was carried out using peripheral blood. The receptors derive from a man aged 70 or older with acute or convalescent COVID-19.

This clone was seen a few times. V gene TRBV19 combines with J gene TRBJ1-6; 8 bases are shared with TRBD1. The CDR3 contains 16 residues. V lost 4 bases, J lost 7 bases, and 9 bases stayed unmatched. Per the germline V gene, CDR1 is LNHDA and CDR2 is SQIVND (reference sequence). CDR3 coding DNA: TGTGCCAGTAGTACCGATGGACAGGGAAGGAATTCACCCCTCCACTTT. It translates to CASSTDGQGRNSPLHF.

J is TRBJ1-1 and V is TRBV14; D might be TRBD1 (6 bases). CDR3 length: 15 amino acids. CDR1 is SGHDN and CDR2 is FVKESK in the germline V gene. With 4 bases removed from V and 3 bases from J, the gap between germline ends came to 15 bases. CDR3 residues: CASSPLTGRDTEAFF. The DNA for the CDR3 is TGTGCCAGCAGCCCACTGACAGGCAGGGACACTGAAGCTTTCTTT.

As regards this clone: Different DNA sequences within this sample yield the same CDR3. V usage is TRBV4-2 and J usage is TRBJ1-3, with D unresolved. The V gene lost 0 bases and the J gene lost 0 bases, with 6 bases spanning the gap. Germline V CDR1 and CDR2: LGHNA, YNFKEQ. This CDR3 comprises 15 residues. The CDR3 coding sequence is TGTGCCAGCAGCCAAGATAGAGACTCTGGAAACACCATATATTTT. It codes for CASSQDRDSGNTIYF.

The genes are TRBV2 and TRBJ2-7; D unclear. Germline-derived CDR1 and CDR2 are SNHLY and FYNNEI. V dropped 7 bases and J dropped 7 bases, with 11 bases sitting between them. The CDR3 runs to 11 residues. The CDR3 nucleotides read TGTGCCAGCAAAGAGGAATGGGAGCAGTACTTC. This codes for CASKEEWEQYF.

This chain connects TRBV4-1 to TRBJ2-4; possible D gene TRBD2, 6 bases. Germline V gives CDR1 MGHRA, CDR2 YSYEKL. Trimming stripped 2 bases from V and 2 bases from J, with 10 bases between. The CDR3 spans 15 residues. The CDR3 DNA sequence: TGCGCCAGCAGCCAACTAGCGACGTCCAAAAACATTCAGTACTTC. It translates to CASSQLATSKNIQYF.

The V gene is TRBV5-1, the J gene TRBJ1-2; no clear D gene. With 5 bases removed from V and 1 base from J, the gap between germline ends came to 9 bases. CDR1 and CDR2 from the germline V gene are SGHRS and YFSETQ. The CDR3 is 13 amino acids. Written as DNA, the CDR3 is TGCGCCAGCAGTCCCGGGGTTAACTATGGCTACACCTTC. It translates to CASSPGVNYGYTF.

The chain couples TRBV28 to TRBJ1-1; 7 positions agree with TRBD1. V was pared by 6 bases and J by 4 bases, with 11 bases of the junction left unmatched. The CDR3 is 15 amino acids. The germline V gene has CDR1 MDHEN and CDR2 SYDVKM. The CDR3 sequence: CASRTTGEAGTEAFF. In DNA, the CDR3 is TGTGCCAGCAGAACTACAGGGGAGGCGGGCACTGAAGCTTTCTTT.

This chain links TRBV6-5 with TRBJ2-7; weak D call: TRBD2 (6 bases). V gave up 6 bases and J gave up 4 bases, with 13 bases separating them. The CDR3 extends over 13 amino acids. In germline, CDR1 is MNHEY, CDR2 SVGAGI. CDR3 region: CASRAGLLYEQYF. In nucleotides, the CDR3 is TGTGCCAGCAGGGCGGGACTCTTGTACGAGCAGTACTTC.

The genes are TRBV5-8 and TRBJ1-6, with 8 bases aligning to TRBD1. The J segment lost 3 bases and the V segment lost 2 bases, leaving 10 bases of the junction unmatched. The CDR3 loop spans 18 amino acids. CDR1 and CDR2 (germline): SGHTS, YDEGEE. DNA for the CDR3: TGTGCCAGCAGCTTCCGACAGGGGTCTTCCCACTATAATTCACCCCTCCACTTT. This codes for CASSFRQGSSHYNSPLHF.

The chain recombines TRBV20-1 with TRBJ2-1, with 7 bases lining up with TRBD1. The germline CDR1 and CDR2 sequences are DFQATT and SNEGSKA (reference sequence). V lost 1 base and J lost 15; bases outside the gene matches: 6. This CDR3 comprises 11 residues. The CDR3 bases are TGCAGTGCTAGAGGCCTGACAGGGACGTTCTTC. This encodes CSARGLTGTFF.